One and the same sample provided the 20 T cell receptor beta chains below, sequenced in a study of spatial heterogeneity in lung cancer. Time point meaning: blood at routine non-recurrence follow-up after resection. TCRdb analysed the 5' RACE reads with MiXCR anew, one entry per CDR3 protein. The sample has roughly 29,000 distinct CDR3 sequences, almost 5.5% seen once. This material consisted of PBMCs, taken at follow-up. Every receptor here comes from a female donor with early-stage non-small cell lung cancer.

This clonotype was counted many times. V gene TRBV20-1 combines with J gene TRBJ2-6, with 8 positions matching TRBD2. The V gene's germline CDR1 is DFQATT and CDR2 SNEGSKA (reference sequence). The CDR3 runs 16 residues. V was clipped by 1 base and J by 0 bases; unmatched bases: 2. The CDR3 DNA reads TGCAGTGCTAGAGCGGGAGGGAGCTCTGGGGCCAACGTCCTGACTTTC. Its protein is CSARAGGSSGANVLTF.

This clonotype is labeled medium-sized. V gene TRBV6-2 or TRBV6-3 combines with J gene TRBJ1-6, with D unclear. Germline V gives CDR1 MNHEY, CDR2 SVGEGT. Trimming stripped 0 bases from V and 9 bases from J, with 9 bases between. The CDR3 spans 14 residues. The chain's CDR3 is CASSYSTSTSPLHF. The DNA of the CDR3 is TGTGCCAGCAGTTACTCGACGTCGACTTCACCCCTCCACTTT.

J is TRBJ1-1 and V is TRBV3-1, with D tentatively TRBD1 (5 bases). V lost 3 bases to trimming and J lost 6 bases, with 26 bases between them. Germline-derived CDR1 and CDR2 are LGHDT and YNNKEL (reference sequence). This CDR3 comprises 18 residues. CDR3: CASSQSMGRRGGGAEAFF. In nucleotides, the CDR3 is TGTGCCAGCAGCCAGAGCATGGGGCGGAGGGGAGGAGGAGCTGAAGCTTTCTTT.

This clonotype has ten or more counts. The chain has TRBV6-5 and TRBJ1-1, with 7 bases identical to TRBD1. The V gene's germline CDR1 is MNHEY and CDR2 SVGAGI. J gave up 4 bases and V 3 bases, and 5 bases lay outside the gene matches. The CDR3 spans 14 residues. CDR3 region: CASSYAGQSTEAFF. CDR3 DNA sequence: TGTGCCAGCAGTTATGCGGGACAGAGCACTGAAGCTTTCTTT.

Ten or more counts support this clonotype. V usage is TRBV20-1 and J usage is TRBJ2-7; 8 positions match TRBD2. CDR3 size: 15 residues. Trimming at V came to 6 bases and at J to 1 base, leaving 11 bases not matched to a gene. Germline V gene sequence: CDR1 DFQATT, CDR2 SNEGSKA (reference sequence). CDR3 nucleotide sequence: TGCAGTGCCCAAATCCCGGGACTAGGTTCCTACGAGCAGTACTTC. Amino acids: CSAQIPGLGSYEQYF.

This clonotype was picked up many times. DNA of the CDR3: TGTGCCAGCAGCTTAGCGGGACTAGCCTACGAGCAGTACTTC. This gives the protein CASSLAGLAYEQYF. V usage is TRBV7-9 and J usage is TRBJ2-7; TRBD2 matches 8 bases. The CDR3 is 14 amino acids. Germline V gives CDR1 SEHNR, CDR2 FQNEAQ (reference sequence). V lost 0 bases to trimming and J lost 2 bases; unmatched junction nucleotides: 0. The whole variable domain, remainder taken from reference TRBV7-9 and TRBJ2-7, is DTGVSQNPRHKITKRGQNVTFRCDPISEHNRLYWYRQTLGQGPEFLTYFQNEAQLEKSRLLSDRFSAERPKGSFSTLEIQRTEQGDSAMYLCASSLAGLAYEQYFGPGTRLTVT.

At least ten counts were recorded for this clonotype. The chain uses TRBV12-3 or TRBV12-4 and TRBJ2-7, with D maybe TRBD2 (5 bases). The V and J ends lost 3 bases and 3 bases respectively, with 9 bases between them. There are 13 residues in the CDR3. CDR3 in amino acids: CASSFGNSYEQYF. The CDR3, as DNA: TGTGCCAGCAGTTTCGGGAACAGCTACGAGCAGTACTTC.

This clonotype has ten or more counts. The chain employs TRBV6-2 or TRBV6-3 and TRBJ2-5, with a tentative D call TRBD2 (6 bases). Germline assignment: CDR1 MNHEY and CDR2 SVGEGT. This CDR3 spans 14 amino acids. V was pared by 6 bases and J by 2 bases, with 13 bases between. CDR3 sequence reads: CASSQRAPQETQYF. The CDR3 DNA reads as TGTGCCAGCAGCCAGCGGGCCCCACAAGAGACCCAGTACTTC.

Turning to this clonotype: A much larger clone lies one base from this, so it may be a read error. The chain is built from TRBV4-2 and TRBJ2-5; TRBD2 agrees at 7 bases. Trimming took 0 bases from V and 9 from J; bases not matched to a gene: 4. The CDR3 runs to 13 residues. The V gene's germline CDR1 is LGHNA and CDR2 YNFKEQ. The CDR3 DNA follows: TGTGCCAGCAGCCAAGACTGGGGAGGGGCCCAGTACTTC. Translation gives CASSQDWGGAQYF.

Many counts were recorded for this clonotype. The chain has TRBV14 and TRBJ1-1; perhaps TRBD1 as D (5 bases). V dropped 4 bases and J dropped 1 base, with 10 bases sitting between them. The germline gives CDR1 SGHDN, CDR2 FVKESK. The CDR3 runs to 14 residues. The CDR3 DNA reads TGTGCCAGCAGCCTGATGACAGAGAACACTGAAGCTTTCTTT. Protein: CASSLMTENTEAFF.

This clonotype was observed many times. J is TRBJ2-7 and V is TRBV24-1; TRBD1 matches 7 bases. The CDR3 is made up of 14 amino acids. V gave up 7 bases and J gave up 2 bases; unmatched junction bases: 7. CDR1 is KGHDR and CDR2 is SFDVKD in the germline V gene. CDR3 loop: CATSRDSSTYEQYF. As DNA, the CDR3 is TGTGCCACCAGCAGGGACAGTTCGACCTACGAGCAGTACTTC.

With regard to this clonotype: It may be a read error: a sequence one base away is much more abundant. The rearrangement links TRBV20-1 to TRBJ1-2; the match to TRBD1 covers 8 bases. The CDR3 contains 13 residues. Germline V gives CDR1 DFQATT, CDR2 SNEGSKA (reference sequence). V lost 4 bases, J lost 4 bases, and 5 bases stayed unmatched. The CDR3 loop is CSATGTGPYGYTF. CDR3 sequence (DNA): TGCAGTGCTACCGGGACAGGCCCCTATGGCTACACCTTC.

This clonotype was counted between two and nine times. The genes are TRBV5-1 and TRBJ1-4; 7 bases line up with TRBD1. This CDR3 spans 17 amino acids. The ends lost 2 bases at V and 5 bases at J; junction bases unmatched: 12. Germline V lookup: CDR1 SGHRS, CDR2 YFSETQ. CDR3 DNA sequence: TGCGCCAGCAGCTTCAACGCTCCGGGACAGTCAAATGAAAAACTGTTTTTT. It encodes CASSFNAPGQSNEKLFF.

This clonotype was seen ten or more times. The rearrangement joins TRBV6-5 to TRBJ2-1; 11 nucleotides line up with TRBD2. CDR3 length: 18 amino acids. Germline loops: CDR1 MNHEY, CDR2 SVGAGI. V shed 7 bases and J 0 bases; nucleotides not matched to a gene: 11. CDR3 coding DNA: TGTGCCAGCAAACACGTAGCGGGGGGGTCGAGCTCCTACAATGAGCAGTTCTTC. Protein sequence: CASKHVAGGSSSYNEQFF.

This clonotype was recorded at least ten times. This chain connects TRBV23-1 to TRBJ2-5; D may be TRBD1 (5 bases). TRBV23-1 is classed as an ORF, of uncertain function. This CDR3 region has 16 residues. V dropped 4 bases and J dropped 3 bases, with 18 bases sitting between them. The CDR3 coding sequence is TGCGCCAGCAGTCCTGGGGCCAGGGTGGCGAAAGAGACCCAGTACTTC. Its translation: CASSPGARVAKETQYF.

This clonotype was seen at least ten times. The CDR3 loop is CASSLDRVSEQYF. DNA of the CDR3: TGTGCCAGCAGCTTGGACAGGGTCTCGGAGCAGTACTTC. V is TRBV5-4 and J is TRBJ2-7; D may be TRBD1 (6 bases). CDR3 size: 13 residues. From germline, CDR1 is SGHNT and CDR2 YYREEE (reference sequence). The germline V and J ends were trimmed by 0 bases and 7 bases, with 11 bases remaining between them. Complete variable domain (other parts from reference TRBV5-4 and TRBJ2-7): ETGVTQSPTHLIKTRGQQVTLRCSSQSGHNTVSWYQQALGQGPQFIFQYYREEENGRGNFPPRFSGLQFPNYSSELNVNALELDDSALYLCASSLDRVSEQYFGPGTRLTVT.

Ten or more counts support this clonotype. The V and J genes are TRBV13 and TRBJ2-5, with 13 bases lining up with TRBD2. Trimming took 5 bases from V and 1 from J; bases not matched to a gene: 7. The CDR3 has 17 amino acids. Germline V gene sequence: CDR1 PRHDT, CDR2 FYEKMQ (reference sequence). The CDR3 DNA follows: TGTGCCAGCAGCCCAGGGGGACTAGCGGGGCGCCAAGAGACCCAGTACTTC. This codes for CASSPGGLAGRQETQYF.

This clonotype was observed at least ten times. The DNA of the CDR3 is TGTGCCAGTAGTGAGGAGGACGGTCGCGAGCAGTACTTC. As protein: CASSEEDGREQYF. The V call is TRBV19, the J call TRBJ2-7, with a weak D call TRBD2 (5 bases). This CDR3 has 13 amino acids. V lost 5 bases and J lost 6, with 14 bases in between. The germline gives CDR1 LNHDA, CDR2 SQIVND (reference sequence).

This clonotype was detected ten times or more. This sequence joins TRBV28 and TRBJ2-7, with D possibly being TRBD1 (5 bases). Germline V gene data show CDR1 as MDHEN and CDR2 as SYDVKM. CDR3 size: 11 residues. Trimming removed 6 bases at V and 3 bases at J, with 6 bases between. The CDR3 loop is CASRDNYEQYF. CDR3 DNA: TGTGCCAGCAGGGACAACTACGAGCAGTACTTC.

This clonotype was picked up many times. The rearrangement uses TRBV7-7 and TRBJ2-2; 10 nucleotides line up with TRBD1. The germline CDR1 and CDR2 sequences are SSHAT and FNYEAQ (reference sequence). CDR3 length equals 16 residues. Unmatched junction bases numbered 10, after V lost 5 bases and J lost 7 bases. The CDR3 here is CASSTRQGARSGELFF. The CDR3, as DNA: TGTGCCAGCAGCACCCGACAGGGGGCTCGGAGCGGGGAGCTGTTTTTT.